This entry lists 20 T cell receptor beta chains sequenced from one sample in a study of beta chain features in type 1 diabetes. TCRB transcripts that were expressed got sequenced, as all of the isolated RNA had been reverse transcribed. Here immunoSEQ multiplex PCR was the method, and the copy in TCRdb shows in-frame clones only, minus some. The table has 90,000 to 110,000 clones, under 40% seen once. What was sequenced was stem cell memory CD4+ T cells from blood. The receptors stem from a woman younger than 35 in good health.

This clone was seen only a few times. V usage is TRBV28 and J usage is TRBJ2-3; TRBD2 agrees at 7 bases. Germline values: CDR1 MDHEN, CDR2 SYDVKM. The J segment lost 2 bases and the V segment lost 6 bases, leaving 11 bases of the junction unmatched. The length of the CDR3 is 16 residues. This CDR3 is CASSPGTTGPTDTQYF. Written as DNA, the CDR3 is TGTGCCAGCAGCCCCGGGACTACCGGCCCCACAGATACGCAGTATTTT.

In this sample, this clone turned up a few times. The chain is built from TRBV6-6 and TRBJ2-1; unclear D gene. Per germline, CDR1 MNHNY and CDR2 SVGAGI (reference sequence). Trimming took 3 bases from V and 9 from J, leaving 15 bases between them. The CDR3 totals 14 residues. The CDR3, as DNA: TGTGCCAGCAGTTATCTTCCCATACAATCTGAGCAGTTCTTC. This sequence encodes CASSYLPIQSEQFF.

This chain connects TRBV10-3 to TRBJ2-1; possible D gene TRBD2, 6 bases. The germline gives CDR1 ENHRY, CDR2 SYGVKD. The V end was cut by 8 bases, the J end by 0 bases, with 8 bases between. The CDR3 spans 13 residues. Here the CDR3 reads CAISGVSYNEQFF. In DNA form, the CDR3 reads TGTGCCATCTCGGGGGTCTCCTACAATGAGCAGTTCTTC.

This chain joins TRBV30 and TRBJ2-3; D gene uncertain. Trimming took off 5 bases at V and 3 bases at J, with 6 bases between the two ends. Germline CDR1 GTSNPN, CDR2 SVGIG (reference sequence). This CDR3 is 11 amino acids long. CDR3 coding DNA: TGTGCCTGGCTTATGACAGATACGCAGTATTTT. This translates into CAWLMTDTQYF.

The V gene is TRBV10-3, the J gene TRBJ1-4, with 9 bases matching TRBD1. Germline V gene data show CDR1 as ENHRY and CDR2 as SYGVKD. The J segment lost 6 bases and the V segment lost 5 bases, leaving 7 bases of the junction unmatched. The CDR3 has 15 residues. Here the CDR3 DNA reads TGTGCCATCAGTAGCGGGACAGGGAGGGATGAAAAACTGTTTTTT. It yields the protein CAISSGTGRDEKLFF.

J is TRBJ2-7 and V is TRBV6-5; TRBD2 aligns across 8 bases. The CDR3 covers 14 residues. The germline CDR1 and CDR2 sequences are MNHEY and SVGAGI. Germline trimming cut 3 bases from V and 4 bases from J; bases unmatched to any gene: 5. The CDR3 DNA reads TGTGCCAGCAGTTATTACGGGAGGGCGTACGAGCAGTACTTC. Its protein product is CASSYYGRAYEQYF.

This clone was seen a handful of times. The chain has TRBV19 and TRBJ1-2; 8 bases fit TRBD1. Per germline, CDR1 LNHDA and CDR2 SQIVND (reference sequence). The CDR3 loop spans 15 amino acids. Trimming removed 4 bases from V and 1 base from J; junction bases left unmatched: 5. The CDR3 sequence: CASSTWTGRNYGYTF. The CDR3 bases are TGTGCCAGTAGTACCTGGACAGGGCGTAACTATGGCTACACCTTC.

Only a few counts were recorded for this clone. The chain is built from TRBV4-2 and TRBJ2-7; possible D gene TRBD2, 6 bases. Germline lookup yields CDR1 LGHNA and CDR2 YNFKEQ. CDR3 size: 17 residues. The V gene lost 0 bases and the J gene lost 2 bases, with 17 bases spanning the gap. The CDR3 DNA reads TGTGCCAGCAGCCAAGAGAGGGTACCGGGACTTACCTACGAGCAGTACTTC. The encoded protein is CASSQERVPGLTYEQYF.

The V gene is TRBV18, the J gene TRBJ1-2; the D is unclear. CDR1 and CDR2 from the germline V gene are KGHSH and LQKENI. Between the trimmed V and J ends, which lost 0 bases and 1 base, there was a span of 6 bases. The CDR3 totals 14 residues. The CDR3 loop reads CASSPPTHNYGYTF. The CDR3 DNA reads TGTGCCAGCTCACCACCTACTCATAACTATGGCTACACCTTC.

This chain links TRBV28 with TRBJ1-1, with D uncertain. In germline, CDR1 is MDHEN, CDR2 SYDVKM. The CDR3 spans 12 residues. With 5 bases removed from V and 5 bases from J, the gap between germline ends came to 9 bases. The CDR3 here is CASSLQVTEAFF. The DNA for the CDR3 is TGTGCCAGCAGTCTGCAGGTAACTGAAGCTTTCTTT.

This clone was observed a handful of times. In nucleotides, the CDR3 is TGTGCCATCAGTGCCCATAACACTGAAGCTTTCTTT. Its translation is CAISAHNTEAFF. This rearrangement joins TRBV10-3 to TRBJ1-1; D is undetermined. Looked up from germline, CDR1 is ENHRY and CDR2 is SYGVKD. The CDR3 loop spans 12 amino acids. V was clipped by 4 bases and J by 2 bases, with 5 bases between them.

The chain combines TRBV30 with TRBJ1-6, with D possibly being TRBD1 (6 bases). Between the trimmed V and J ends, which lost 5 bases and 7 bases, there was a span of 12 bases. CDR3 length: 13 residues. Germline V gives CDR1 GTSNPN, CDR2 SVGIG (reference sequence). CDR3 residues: CAWDRRANSPLHF. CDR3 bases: TGTGCCTGGGACAGGCGGGCAAATTCACCCCTCCACTTT.

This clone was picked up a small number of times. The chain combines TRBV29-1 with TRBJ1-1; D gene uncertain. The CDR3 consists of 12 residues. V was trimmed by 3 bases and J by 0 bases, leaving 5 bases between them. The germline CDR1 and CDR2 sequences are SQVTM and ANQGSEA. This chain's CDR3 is CSVDPLNTEAFF. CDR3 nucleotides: TGCAGCGTTGATCCTCTGAACACTGAAGCTTTCTTT.

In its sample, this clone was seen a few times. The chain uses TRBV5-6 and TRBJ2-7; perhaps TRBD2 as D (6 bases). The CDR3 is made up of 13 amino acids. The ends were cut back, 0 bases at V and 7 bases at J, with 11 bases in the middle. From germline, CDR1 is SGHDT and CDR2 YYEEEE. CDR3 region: CASSLVLGGEQYF. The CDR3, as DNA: TGTGCCAGCAGCTTGGTTTTGGGAGGAGAGCAGTACTTC.

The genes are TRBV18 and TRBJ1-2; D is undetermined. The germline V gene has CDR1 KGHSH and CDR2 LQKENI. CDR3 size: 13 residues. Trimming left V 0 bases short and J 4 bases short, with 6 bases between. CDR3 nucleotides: TGTGCCAGCTCACCACCCAATGTCTATGGCTACACCTTC. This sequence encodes CASSPPNVYGYTF.

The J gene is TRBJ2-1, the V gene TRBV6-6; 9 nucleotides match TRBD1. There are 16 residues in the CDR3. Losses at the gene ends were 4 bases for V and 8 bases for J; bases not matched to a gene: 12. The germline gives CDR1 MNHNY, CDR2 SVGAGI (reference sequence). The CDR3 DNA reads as TGTGCCAGCAGTTTCAACCCGGGACAGGGTACTTATGAGCAGTTCTTC. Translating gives CASSFNPGQGTYEQFF.

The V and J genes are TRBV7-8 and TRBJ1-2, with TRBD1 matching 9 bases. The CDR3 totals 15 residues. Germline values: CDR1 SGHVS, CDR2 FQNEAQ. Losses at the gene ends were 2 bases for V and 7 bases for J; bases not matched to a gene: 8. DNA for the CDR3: TGTGCCAGCAGCTTACGGGACAGGGCCACTGTTGGCTACACCTTC. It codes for CASSLRDRATVGYTF.

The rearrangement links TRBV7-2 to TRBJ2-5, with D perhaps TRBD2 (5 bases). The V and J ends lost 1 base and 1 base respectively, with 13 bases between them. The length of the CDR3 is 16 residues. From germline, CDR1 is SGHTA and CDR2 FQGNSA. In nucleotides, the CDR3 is TGTGCCAGCAGCTTAGTTAGGCGGGTGGCCCAAGAGACCCAGTACTTC. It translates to CASSLVRRVAQETQYF.

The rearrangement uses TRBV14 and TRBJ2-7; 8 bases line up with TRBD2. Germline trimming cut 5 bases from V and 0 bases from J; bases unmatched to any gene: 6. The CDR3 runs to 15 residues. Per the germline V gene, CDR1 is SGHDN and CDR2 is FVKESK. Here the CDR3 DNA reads TGTGCCAGCAGCTCCGAGCGGGGGCCCTCCTACGAGCAGTACTTC. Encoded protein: CASSSERGPSYEQYF.

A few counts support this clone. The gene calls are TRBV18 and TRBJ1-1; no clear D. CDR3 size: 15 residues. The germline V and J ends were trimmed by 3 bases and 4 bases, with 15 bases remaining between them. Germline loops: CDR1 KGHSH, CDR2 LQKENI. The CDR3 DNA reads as TGTGCCAGCTCACCTGAGGTTGGGAGTGGCACTGAAGCTTTCTTT. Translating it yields CASSPEVGSGTEAFF.